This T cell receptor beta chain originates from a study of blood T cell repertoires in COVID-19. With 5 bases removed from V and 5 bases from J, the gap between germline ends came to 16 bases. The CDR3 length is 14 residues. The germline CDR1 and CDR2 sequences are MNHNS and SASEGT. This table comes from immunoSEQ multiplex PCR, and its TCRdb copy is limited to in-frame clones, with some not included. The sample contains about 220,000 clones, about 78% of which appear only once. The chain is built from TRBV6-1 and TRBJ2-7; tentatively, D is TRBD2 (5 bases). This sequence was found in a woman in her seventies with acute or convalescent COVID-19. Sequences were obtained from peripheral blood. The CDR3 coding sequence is TGTGCCAGCAGTCCATCCGGGGAGTCCCACGAGCAGTACTTC. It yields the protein CASSPSGESHEQYF.